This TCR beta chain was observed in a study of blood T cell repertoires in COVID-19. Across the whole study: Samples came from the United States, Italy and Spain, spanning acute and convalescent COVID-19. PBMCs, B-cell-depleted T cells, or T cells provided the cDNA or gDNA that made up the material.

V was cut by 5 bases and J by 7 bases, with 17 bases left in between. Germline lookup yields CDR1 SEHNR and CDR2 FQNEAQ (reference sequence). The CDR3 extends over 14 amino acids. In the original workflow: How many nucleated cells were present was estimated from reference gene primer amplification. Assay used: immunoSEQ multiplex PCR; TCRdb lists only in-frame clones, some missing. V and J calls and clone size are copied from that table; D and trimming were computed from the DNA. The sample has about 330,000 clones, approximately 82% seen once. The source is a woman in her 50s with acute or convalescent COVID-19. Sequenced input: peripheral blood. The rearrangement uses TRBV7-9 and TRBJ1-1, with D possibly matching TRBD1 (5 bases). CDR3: CASSPLTGDGEAFF. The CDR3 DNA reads TGTGCCAGCAGCCCCCTTACAGGAGATGGTGAAGCTTTCTTT.